This T cell receptor beta chain derives from a study of shared T cell receptors in the human thymus. Profiling relied on immunoSEQ multiplex PCR, and the TCRdb table lists in-frame clones only, not all of them. This sample yields about 660,000 clones, of which over 75% are seen a single time; 0.008% to 0.011% belongs to the top ten. Trimming left V 0 bases short and J 4 bases short, with 12 bases between. Per germline, CDR1 MNHEY and CDR2 SMNVEV (reference sequence). The CDR3 totals 16 residues. These data were likewise used in another study, on human thymus T cells. That report adds: Thymic material originated from resections removed in the course of corrective heart surgery.

The sequenced sample was thymocytes. The TCR sequence derives from a boy less than two years old with a congenital heart defect. This rearrangement joins TRBV27 to TRBJ2-2; TRBD2 is a possible D gene (6 bases). The DNA of the CDR3 is TGTGCCAGCAGTTTATCGTGGGGCGGGACCACCGGGGAGCTGTTTTTT. This sequence encodes CASSLSWGGTTGELFF.